Shown below are 26 T cell receptor beta chains from a single sample sequenced in a study of T cell responses to AZD1222 COVID-19 vaccine. Repertoires were generated with immunoSEQ multiplex PCR, while TCRdb's copy carries only in-frame clones and drops some. The sample includes 95,000 to 150,000 clones, roughly 91% of them seen just once. The sequencing here drew on peripheral blood, taken 28 days after the second AZD1222 dose. These receptors originate from an adult who received the AZD1222 COVID-19 vaccine.

The chain has TRBV7-9 and TRBJ2-5; D is uncertain. The germline V gene has CDR1 SEHNR and CDR2 FQNEAQ (reference sequence). The CDR3 is 14 amino acids. Trimming stripped 0 bases from V and 1 base from J, with 6 bases between. CDR3 residues: CASSLAHRQETQYF. Written as DNA, the CDR3 is TGTGCCAGCAGCTTAGCCCATCGCCAAGAGACCCAGTACTTC.

V usage is TRBV4-2 and J usage is TRBJ2-1; no clear D. Germline lookup yields CDR1 LGHNA and CDR2 YNFKEQ. V was shortened by 0 bases and J by 10 bases, with 13 bases between the two germline ends. The CDR3 contains 14 residues. CDR3 DNA: TGTGCCAGCAGCCAAGATTTGGGGTCTCGGGAGCAGTTCTTC. Translated: CASSQDLGSREQFF.

V gene TRBV19 combines with J gene TRBJ1-1; possibly TRBD1 for D (6 bases). V lost 7 bases to trimming and J lost 1 base, with 16 bases between them. The germline gives CDR1 LNHDA, CDR2 SQIVND (reference sequence). The CDR3 loop spans 15 amino acids. The CDR3 coding sequence is TGTGCCAGTACCCCCATGGGACACCCGAACACTGAAGCTTTCTTT. Translated, it gives CASTPMGHPNTEAFF.

This chain uses TRBV7-6 with TRBJ2-1; TRBD2 aligns across 7 bases. This CDR3 spans 17 amino acids. Trimming cost V 5 bases and J 6 bases; bases outside gene matches: 16. In germline, CDR1 is SGHVS, CDR2 FNYEAQ. The CDR3 DNA reads TGTGCCAGCAGCCCTTACCGGGGCGGGAGCCGGGGCAATGAGCAGTTCTTC. Translation gives CASSPYRGGSRGNEQFF.

CDR3 DNA: TGCGCCAGCAGTGAGAGCAGGGATCGGGGGGAGCTGTTTTTT. It yields the protein CASSESRDRGELFF. V and J are TRBV10-2 and TRBJ2-2; a weak D match, TRBD1 (5 bases). This CDR3 is 14 amino acids long. Germline V gene lookup returns CDR1 WSHSY and CDR2 SAAADI. V was shortened by 2 bases and J by 8 bases, with 12 bases between the two germline ends.

V usage is TRBV4-1 and J usage is TRBJ1-2, with TRBD1 as a possible D gene (6 bases). Germline loops: CDR1 MGHRA, CDR2 YSYEKL. The CDR3 consists of 15 residues. V lost 4 bases to trimming and J lost 4 bases, with 16 bases between them. This chain's CDR3 is CASSPSDRGVYGYTF. The DNA for the CDR3 is TGCGCCAGCAGCCCTTCGGACAGAGGAGTCTATGGCTACACCTTC.

V and J are TRBV11-3 and TRBJ2-1, with 10 bases identical to TRBD2. Germline values: CDR1 SGHNT, CDR2 YENEEA. J lost 15 bases, V lost 5 bases, and 10 bases had no gene match. This CDR3 has 13 amino acids. The CDR3 spells CASSPASGSDMFF. The CDR3 DNA reads as TGTGCCAGCAGCCCCGCTAGCGGGAGTGATATGTTCTTC.

V gene TRBV7-2 combines with J gene TRBJ1-1, with unresolved D. Germline loops: CDR1 SGHTA, CDR2 FQGNSA. The CDR3 runs to 13 residues. Trimming cost V 4 bases and J 1 base, with 7 bases left between them. CDR3 region: CASSSQENTEAFF. Written as DNA, the CDR3 is TGTGCCAGCAGCTCGCAGGAGAACACTGAAGCTTTCTTT. The complete variable domain, with remaining parts taken from reference TRBV7-2 and TRBJ1-1, reads GAGVSQSPSNKVTEKGKDVELRCDPISGHTALYWYRQSLGQGLEFLIYFQGNSAPDKSGLPSDRFSAERTGGSVSTLTIQRTQQEDSAVYLCASSSQENTEAFFGQGTRLTVV.

This sequence joins TRBV9 and TRBJ2-2; a weak D match, TRBD2 (6 bases). Germline-derived CDR1 and CDR2 are SGDLS and YYNGEE. V shed 0 bases and J shed 5 bases, with 11 bases lying between them. The CDR3 spans 15 residues. The CDR3: CASSVAGGGTGELFF. In DNA, the CDR3 is TGTGCCAGCAGCGTAGCTGGGGGAGGTACCGGGGAGCTGTTTTTT.

The chain uses TRBV4-2 and TRBJ2-3; 8 nucleotides match TRBD2. CDR3 length: 16 residues. The V segment lost 4 bases and the J segment 3 bases; nucleotides outside the gene matches: 9. Germline V gene data show CDR1 as LGHNA and CDR2 as YNFKEQ. CDR3 residues: CASSLGPGGRTDTQYF. DNA for the CDR3: TGTGCCAGCAGCCTGGGGCCGGGCGGGAGGACAGATACGCAGTATTTT.

CDR3 sequence (DNA): TGTGCCAGCAGCCTCGCGGACGGAGGCTACACCTTC. This codes for CASSLADGGYTF. The chain couples TRBV7-9 to TRBJ1-2, with D uncertain. The CDR3 is 12 amino acids. Per the germline V gene, CDR1 is SEHNR and CDR2 is FQNEAQ (reference sequence). The V end lost 5 bases, the J end lost 8 bases, and 12 bases lay between the germline ends.

The chain employs TRBV14 and TRBJ1-6; D ambiguous. Germline V gene sequence: CDR1 SGHDN, CDR2 FVKESK. V lost 4 bases and J 6 bases, leaving 10 bases between the germline ends. The CDR3 totals 14 residues. Here the CDR3 DNA reads TGTGCCAGCAGCCCCTGGGCCGCTAATTCACCCCTCCACTTT. As protein: CASSPWAANSPLHF.

This chain connects TRBV11-1 to TRBJ1-2; TRBD1 is a possible D gene (6 bases). Germline V gene lookup returns CDR1 SGHAT and CDR2 FQDESV (reference sequence). This CDR3 spans 13 amino acids. The V end lost 5 bases, the J end lost 8 bases, and 15 bases lay between the germline ends. The CDR3: CASSPGQSYGYTF. In nucleotides, the CDR3 is TGTGCCAGCAGCCCGGGACAAAGTTACGGCTACACCTTC.

This sequence joins TRBV19 and TRBJ1-2; the D is unclear. Trimming shortened V by 3 bases and J by 3 bases, and 8 bases separated the two germline ends. In germline, CDR1 is LNHDA, CDR2 SQIVND (reference sequence). The CDR3 runs to 13 residues. The CDR3 DNA reads TGTGCCAGTAGTATTGGCCAAGACTATGGCTACACCTTC. It encodes CASSIGQDYGYTF.

This clone was seen once. The chain recombines TRBV7-2 with TRBJ1-3, with TRBD1 matching over 10 bases. The CDR3 is made up of 16 amino acids. J lost 0 bases, V lost 3 bases, and 2 bases had no gene match. Looked up from germline, CDR1 is SGHTA and CDR2 is FQGNSA. The CDR3, as DNA: TGTGCCAGCAGCTTTGGGACAGGGGCCTCTGGAAACACCATATATTTT. It codes for CASSFGTGASGNTIYF.

The chain combines TRBV6-5 with TRBJ1-2; no reliable D call. This CDR3 comprises 12 residues. V lost 2 bases to trimming and J lost 8 bases, with 9 bases between them. Germline V CDR1 and CDR2: MNHEY, SVGAGI. CDR3 coding DNA: TGTGCCAGCAGTTACGTGGGTCAGGGCTACACCTTC. Protein product: CASSYVGQGYTF.

The chain recombines TRBV7-2 with TRBJ1-1; perhaps TRBD1 as D (5 bases). This CDR3 has 14 residues. The germline gives CDR1 SGHTA, CDR2 FQGNSA. Trimming left V 0 bases short and J 3 bases short, with 8 bases between. In nucleotides, the CDR3 is TGTGCCAGCAGCTTAGCGGCAGGGTACACTGAAGCTTTCTTT. It yields the protein CASSLAAGYTEAFF.

The chain couples TRBV27 to TRBJ1-2, with 12 bases aligning to TRBD1. The trim removed 6 bases at V and 5 bases at J, leaving 16 bases unmatched. Germline V gives CDR1 MNHEY, CDR2 SMNVEV (reference sequence). This CDR3 region has 18 residues. The CDR3 loop is CASRASTGTGGGFYGYTF. In DNA, the CDR3 is TGTGCCAGCAGGGCTTCTACCGGGACAGGGGGCGGATTTTATGGCTACACCTTC.

The chain couples TRBV10-3 to TRBJ1-3, with D unresolved. Trimming removed 1 base at V and 4 bases at J, with 8 bases between. The germline CDR1 and CDR2 sequences are ENHRY and SYGVKD. This CDR3 is 14 amino acids long. The CDR3 DNA is TGTGCCATCAGTGAGTTGGGCAGGGGAAACACCATATATTTT. It codes for CAISELGRGNTIYF.

The chain has TRBV7-8 and TRBJ2-7; 7 positions match TRBD2. Trimming at V came to 3 bases and at J to 0 bases, leaving 5 bases not matched to a gene. The CDR3 has 15 residues. Germline CDR1 is SGHVS and CDR2 is FQNEAQ. The CDR3 bases are TGTGCCAGCAGCTTGGGGGGGACGGACTCCTACGAGCAGTACTTC. Translation: CASSLGGTDSYEQYF.

The rearrangement uses TRBV5-1 and TRBJ2-2; D could derive from TRBD1 or TRBD2 (5 bases each). The CDR3 runs 16 residues. The ends were cut back, 0 bases at V and 3 bases at J, with 12 bases in the middle. CDR1 SGHRS and CDR2 YFSETQ come from the germline V gene. The CDR3 region is CASSLAGTLHTGELFF. CDR3 sequence (DNA): TGCGCCAGCAGCTTGGCCGGGACGTTACACACCGGGGAGCTGTTTTTT.

The chain employs TRBV5-4 and TRBJ2-5; 9 bases fit TRBD1. Germline V gene data show CDR1 as SGHNT and CDR2 as YYREEE (reference sequence). Trimming at V came to 3 bases and at J to 3 bases, leaving 9 bases not matched to a gene. This CDR3 has 16 amino acids. The DNA for the CDR3 is TGTGCCAGCAGCTCGTTACAGGGGGCCCGGAAAGAGACCCAGTACTTC. Its protein product is CASSSLQGARKETQYF.

The V gene is TRBV5-1, the J gene TRBJ2-1, with D possibly TRBD2 on 6 matching bases. The CDR3 sequence is 15 residues long. Looked up from germline, CDR1 is SGHRS and CDR2 is YFSETQ. The V end was cut by 3 bases, the J end by 0 bases, with 10 bases between. CDR3 nucleotide sequence: TGCGCCAGCAGCTCGATGGGGGGCTCCTACAATGAGCAGTTCTTC. Encoded protein: CASSSMGGSYNEQFF.

The gene calls are TRBV7-2 and TRBJ1-1, with unresolved D. Germline-derived CDR1 and CDR2 are SGHTA and FQGNSA. The CDR3 covers 17 residues. V gave up 1 base and J gave up 0 bases, with 15 bases separating them. The CDR3 loop is CASSLGPPSTMNTEAFF. The CDR3 DNA reads as TGTGCCAGCAGCTTAGGGCCGCCGAGCACCATGAACACTGAAGCTTTCTTT.

This clone was detected once. This chain joins TRBV29-1 and TRBJ2-7, with 16 bases aligning to TRBD2. Trimming took 6 bases from V and 2 from J; bases not matched to a gene: 4. Germline loops: CDR1 SQVTM, CDR2 ANQGSEA. The CDR3 is 15 amino acids. CDR3 in DNA: TGCAGCGTACCGGGACTAGCGGGAGGGCCCTACGAGCAGTACTTC. Its protein is CSVPGLAGGPYEQYF.

The V call is TRBV2, the J call TRBJ2-3; 7 bases are a match to TRBD2. Per the germline V gene, CDR1 is SNHLY and CDR2 is FYNNEI. The CDR3 covers 13 residues. Germline trimming cut 9 bases from V and 0 bases from J; bases unmatched to any gene: 3. CDR3 sequence (DNA): TGTGCCAGATCGGGAGGAAGCACAGATACGCAGTATTTT. Its protein product is CARSGGSTDTQYF.